This T cell receptor beta chain was captured by sequencing in a study of early T cells in non-severe SARS-CoV-2 infection. Each CDR3 protein gets one entry after TCRdb re-called the 5' RACE reads with MiXCR. Of tens of thousands of distinct CDR3 sequences in the sample, approximately 12% were seen once. J lost 1 base, V lost 8 bases, and 1 base had no gene match. Germline-derived CDR1 and CDR2 are MNHEY and SVGAGI. The length of the CDR3 is 12 residues. This clonotype was counted only a few times. V usage is TRBV6-5 and J usage is TRBJ1-2; 7 bases agree with TRBD1. The specimen was whole blood, collected at baseline. The receptor comes from an adult who was a healthcare worker with PCR-confirmed SARS-CoV-2 infection or an uninfected control (not recorded which). The CDR3 DNA reads as TGTGCCAGCGGACAGGTTAACTATGGCTACACCTTC. It codes for CASGQVNYGYTF.